Presented here are 21 T cell receptor beta chains from one specimen sequenced in a study of identical twins. TCRdb re-called the 5' RACE reads through MiXCR, storing one row per CDR3 protein. The sample lists 500,000 to 700,000 distinct CDR3 sequences, around 7.5% occurring once. This same sample was also taken into another study, of yellow fever vaccine responses in identical twins.

The sample was PBMCs. These receptors were obtained from a woman younger than 30 in good health.

The sample holds a few counts of this clonotype. The chain combines TRBV7-6 with TRBJ2-3; 10 bases align to TRBD2. The ends lost 1 base at V and 4 bases at J; junction bases unmatched: 11. Germline values: CDR1 SGHVS, CDR2 FNYEAQ. This CDR3 contains 18 residues. The CDR3 DNA reads as TGTGCCAGCAGCTTAGTTACCCCTAGCGGGGGCAGGTCAGATACGCAGTATTTT. Amino acid sequence: CASSLVTPSGGRSDTQYF.

This clonotype was observed at least ten times. The chain is built from TRBV12-3 or TRBV12-4 and TRBJ2-3; TRBD1 matches at 8 bases. The V segment lost 6 bases and the J segment 3 bases; nucleotides outside the gene matches: 2. This CDR3 spans 13 amino acids. CDR3 sequence (DNA): TGTGCCAGCAGGCGGACAGGGACAGATACGCAGTATTTT. Amino acids: CASRRTGTDTQYF.

This clonotype occurred a few times. This chain connects TRBV12-3 or TRBV12-4 to TRBJ1-2; D gene unclear. The CDR3 is 13 amino acids. The V gene lost 1 base and the J gene lost 7 bases, with 10 bases spanning the gap. CDR3 sequence reads: CASSLDSHGGYTF. In nucleotides, the CDR3 is TGTGCCAGCAGTTTAGATTCCCACGGTGGCTACACCTTC.

This clonotype was observed a handful of times. This chain connects TRBV11-2 to TRBJ2-7; 7 nucleotides align to TRBD2. In germline, CDR1 is SGHAT, CDR2 FQNNGV. Unmatched junction bases numbered 12, after V lost 5 bases and J lost 5 bases. The CDR3 covers 15 residues. For the CDR3, the DNA is TGTGCCAGCAGCCGAACAAGCGGGAACCGCGACGAGCAGTACTTC. This translates into CASSRTSGNRDEQYF.

This clonotype has just a few counts. The chain combines TRBV6-1 with TRBJ2-2, with D maybe TRBD1 (5 bases). Trimming stripped 7 bases from V and 0 bases from J, with 9 bases between. This CDR3 has 14 residues. Germline loops: CDR1 MNHNS, CDR2 SASEGT. The CDR3 sequence: CASNDSPNTGELFF. In nucleotides, the CDR3 is TGTGCCAGCAACGACAGCCCGAACACCGGGGAGCTGTTTTTT.

This clonotype was counted ten times or more. One end of the junction varies from germline; a read error may be responsible. The chain carries TRBV28 and TRBJ2-2; the D gene is possibly TRBD2 (5 bases). CDR3 length: 14 residues. Germline V gene sequence: CDR1 MDHEN, CDR2 SYDVKM. The CDR3 DNA reads as TGTGCCAGCAGGCTGGGCAGTCGAACCGGGGAGCTGGTTTTT. Residues: CASRLGSRTGELVF.

This clonotype was recorded many times. The chain couples TRBV4-1 to TRBJ2-5, with D tentatively TRBD1 (6 bases). Trimming cost V 4 bases and J 3 bases, with 15 bases left between them. The CDR3 extends over 15 amino acids. Germline V lookup: CDR1 MGHRA, CDR2 YSYEKL. This CDR3 is CASSPILQGKETQYF. The CDR3 DNA is TGCGCCAGCAGCCCAATTCTACAGGGAAAAGAGACCCAGTACTTC.

The chain employs TRBV2 and TRBJ2-1; D may correspond to TRBD1 or TRBD2 (5 bases each). Germline V lookup: CDR1 SNHLY, CDR2 FYNNEI. The CDR3 sequence is 14 residues long. V was pared by 5 bases and J by 7 bases, with 15 bases between. DNA of the CDR3: TGTGCCAGCAGTAGAGAGGGGATCCAGAATGAGCAGTTCTTC. This encodes CASSREGIQNEQFF.

The chain couples TRBV9 to TRBJ1-1; D may be TRBD1 (5 bases). This CDR3 has 14 amino acids. V was trimmed by 0 bases and J by 5 bases, leaving 11 bases between them. CDR1 and CDR2 from the germline V gene are SGDLS and YYNGEE. The CDR3 here is CASSVAQGWTEAFF. CDR3 nucleotide sequence: TGTGCCAGCAGCGTAGCTCAGGGATGGACTGAAGCTTTCTTT.

The CDR3: CASSRTVSSGNTIYF. The CDR3, as DNA: TGTGCCAGCAGCAGGACAGTCTCCTCTGGAAACACCATATATTTT. V usage is TRBV7-9 and J usage is TRBJ1-3; D perhaps matches TRBD1 (6 bases). Germline V gives CDR1 SEHNR, CDR2 FQNEAQ (reference sequence). With 5 bases removed from V and 0 bases from J, the gap between germline ends came to 11 bases. The CDR3 length is 15 residues.

This rearrangement joins TRBV5-5 to TRBJ2-3; D is possibly TRBD1 (6 bases). V was pared by 0 bases and J by 6 bases, with 17 bases between. Per germline, CDR1 SGHKS and CDR2 YYEKEE (reference sequence). The CDR3 has 16 residues. The CDR3, as DNA: TGTGCCAGCAGCTTGGTCGTGACAGGAGCCCGGGATACGCAGTATTTT. The encoded protein is CASSLVVTGARDTQYF.

The chain has TRBV6-2 or TRBV6-3 and TRBJ2-7; 7 bases are shared with TRBD2. J lost 5 bases, V lost 7 bases, and 14 bases had no gene match. The CDR3 spans 15 residues. The germline gives CDR1 MNHEY, CDR2 SVGEGT. This CDR3 is CASNFGSSGGHEQYV. Here the CDR3 DNA reads TGTGCCAGCAACTTCGGCTCTTCGGGGGGACACGAGCAGTACGTC.

The chain uses TRBV5-1 and TRBJ2-7, with TRBD1 identical over 8 bases. V trimming: 4 bases; J trimming: 5 bases; junction bases outside the gene matches: 11. Germline assignment: CDR1 SGHRS and CDR2 YFSETQ. This CDR3 is 15 amino acids long. As DNA, the CDR3 is TGCGCCAGCAGCCCAAGGTCAGGGGGCGCCGACGAGCAGTACTTC. Residues: CASSPRSGGADEQYF. The entire variable domain, with the rest obtained from reference TRBV5-1 and TRBJ2-7, is as follows: KAGVTQTPRYLIKTRGQQVTLSCSPISGHRSVSWYQQTPGQGLQFLFEYFSETQRNKGNFPGRFSGRQFSNSRSEMNVSTLELGDSALYLCASSPRSGGADEQYFGPGTRLTVT.

This clonotype came up a few times. The chain uses TRBV21-1 and TRBJ1-5. TRBV21-1 is an annotated pseudogene. The CDR3 runs to 17 residues. The CDR3 DNA reads as TGTGCCAGCAGCAAAGTAGGCCCGGATTATAGCAATCAGCCCCAGCATTTT. Its protein is CASSKVGPDYSNQPQHF.

In its sample, this clonotype was seen many times. J is TRBJ1-1 and V is TRBV5-1; D gene uncertain. Trimming removed 4 bases at V and 6 bases at J, with 16 bases between. The CDR3 sequence is 14 residues long. CDR1 is SGHRS and CDR2 is YFSETQ in the germline V gene. CDR3 protein: CASSLLGPEAEAFF. The CDR3 coding sequence is TGCGCCAGCAGCCTCTTAGGTCCGGAGGCTGAAGCTTTCTTT.

This clonotype was counted only a few times. V gene TRBV20-1 combines with J gene TRBJ2-1, with 10 bases lining up with TRBD1. V gave up 6 bases and J gave up 8 bases; unmatched junction bases: 7. The CDR3 has 13 amino acids. Germline CDR1 reads DFQATT; CDR2 reads SNEGSKA (reference sequence). CDR3 nucleotides: TGCAGTGCCTGGGACAGGGGTCATGATGAGCAGTTCTTC. Residues: CSAWDRGHDEQFF.

The rearrangement uses TRBV3-1 and TRBJ2-1; possibly TRBD1 or TRBD2 for D (5 bases each). Trimming stripped 5 bases from V and 7 bases from J, with 24 bases between. The germline gives CDR1 LGHDT, CDR2 YNNKEL (reference sequence). The CDR3 extends over 17 amino acids. CDR3 sequence reads: CASSGSDSGTRRNEQFF. The CDR3 DNA reads as TGTGCCAGCAGCGGATCCGACAGCGGAACAAGGAGGAATGAGCAGTTCTTC.

This clonotype has at least ten counts. This chain connects TRBV20-1 to TRBJ1-4; D remains unclear. Germline V CDR1 and CDR2: DFQATT, SNEGSKA (reference sequence). V was clipped by 5 bases and J by 5 bases, with 9 bases between them. The CDR3 has 12 residues. This chain's CDR3 is CSASRANEKLFF. The CDR3 bases are TGCAGTGCTTCGAGGGCGAATGAAAAACTGTTTTTT.

The V and J genes are TRBV10-3 and TRBJ1-5; D remains unclear. Germline V CDR1 and CDR2: ENHRY, SYGVKD. V was trimmed by 6 bases and J by 7 bases, leaving 16 bases between them. The CDR3 length is 14 residues. The CDR3 sequence: CAISQVGANQPQHF. CDR3 in DNA: TGTGCCATCAGCCAAGTAGGTGCGAACCAGCCCCAGCATTTT.

V is TRBV5-1 and J is TRBJ2-7; D perhaps matches TRBD2 (6 bases). The CDR3 is 15 residues long. V shed 4 bases and J shed 2 bases, with 16 bases lying between them. CDR1 SGHRS and CDR2 YFSETQ come from the germline V gene. This CDR3 reads CASSPDGRTPYEQYF. Written as DNA, the CDR3 is TGCGCCAGCAGCCCCGATGGGAGGACCCCCTACGAGCAGTACTTC.

This clonotype has more than one count but fewer than ten. The rearrangement uses TRBV28 and TRBJ1-5; no definite D call. The CDR3 runs to 18 residues. Germline values: CDR1 MDHEN, CDR2 SYDVKM. V dropped 5 bases and J dropped 2 bases, with 22 bases sitting between them. CDR3 bases: TGTGCCAGCAGTCCAATAGGTTGGGATCGGGAGCGCAATCAGCCCCAGCATTTT. Protein: CASSPIGWDRERNQPQHF.